What follows describes a single TCR beta chain. No antigen is known for it. A 5'RACE reaction primed in the constant segment made cDNA libraries of TCR alpha and TCR beta, and these carried sample barcodes and UMIs. One entry per CDR3 protein, called by TCRdb with MiXCR from the 5' RACE reads. The sample lists 45,000 to 65,000 distinct CDR3 sequences, approximately 9% occurring once. These data come from a study of T-cell memory formation after mild COVID-19. In the study overall: TCR clustering was largely donor specific. Study-wide points: CM and EM subsets held most contracting CD4+ clones; EMRA held CD8+ ones.

V shed 6 bases and J 3 bases; nucleotides not matched to a gene: 11. CDR3 length equals 16 residues. Per the germline V gene, CDR1 is DFQATT and CDR2 is SNEGSKA (reference sequence). The TCR sequence derives from an adult woman who had mild COVID-19 (a few samples of this study predate the infection). Cell type and time point are not known. Sequenced: PBMCs or a T cell subset sorted from them (not recorded which). This rearrangement joins TRBV20-1 to TRBJ1-6; 7 positions match TRBD1. CDR3 protein: CSAGGTARGYNSPLHF. In DNA form, the CDR3 reads TGCAGTGCCGGAGGGACAGCGAGGGGCTATAATTCACCCCTCCACTTT.